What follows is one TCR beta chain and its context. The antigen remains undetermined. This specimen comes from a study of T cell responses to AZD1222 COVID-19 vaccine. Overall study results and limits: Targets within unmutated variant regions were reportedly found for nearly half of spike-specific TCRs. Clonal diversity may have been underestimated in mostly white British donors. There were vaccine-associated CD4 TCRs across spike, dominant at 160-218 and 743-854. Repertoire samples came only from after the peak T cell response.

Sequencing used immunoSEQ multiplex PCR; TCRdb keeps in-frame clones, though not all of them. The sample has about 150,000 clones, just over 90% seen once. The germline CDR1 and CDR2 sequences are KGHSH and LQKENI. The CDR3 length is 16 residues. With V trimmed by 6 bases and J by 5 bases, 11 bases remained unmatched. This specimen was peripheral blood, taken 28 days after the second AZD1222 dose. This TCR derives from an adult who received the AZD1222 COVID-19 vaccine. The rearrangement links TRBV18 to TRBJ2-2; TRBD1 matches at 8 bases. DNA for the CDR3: TGTGCCAGCTCCCCAGCCGGGACAGGCGGAACCGGGGAGCTGTTTTTT. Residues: CASSPAGTGGTGELFF.